What follows are 22 T cell receptor beta chains derived from one specimen sequenced in a study of T cell changes during pregnancy in multiple sclerosis. Produced via immunoSEQ multiplex PCR; TCRdb's table is partial and in-frame only. The sample records approximately 28,000 clones, about 85% being singletons. The sample here was CD8+ T cells from peripheral blood mononuclear cells, taken after pregnancy. These receptors came from a female donor with multiple sclerosis, enrolled in a pregnancy study.

The chain couples TRBV11-2 to TRBJ2-1; no definite D call. V lost 3 bases and J lost 9, with 9 bases in between. CDR3 length equals 12 residues. Germline loops: CDR1 SGHAT, CDR2 FQNNGV. The CDR3 sequence is CASSFTSVEQFF. CDR3 DNA sequence: TGTGCCAGCAGCTTTACGTCGGTTGAGCAGTTCTTC.

The chain links TRBV18 to TRBJ2-7, with 11 bases aligning to TRBD2. The germline CDR1 and CDR2 sequences are KGHSH and LQKENI. V trimming: 3 bases; J trimming: 6 bases; junction bases outside the gene matches: 7. The CDR3 has 15 amino acids. In DNA, the CDR3 is TGTGCCAGCTCACCCCTACTAGCGGGGGTCAGCGAGCAGTACTTC. Amino acids: CASSPLLAGVSEQYF.

The gene calls are TRBV4-3 and TRBJ1-2, with 7 bases identical to TRBD1. The CDR3 totals 16 residues. The junction had 8 bases not matched to a gene; V was cut back by 0 bases and J by 4 bases. CDR1 LGHNA and CDR2 YSLEER come from the germline V gene. The CDR3 DNA sequence: TGCGCCAGCAGCCAAGAAAGGACAGGAGAAATCTATGGCTACACCTTC. Protein sequence: CASSQERTGEIYGYTF.

This clone was seen a handful of times. The chain has TRBV7-9 and TRBJ1-4; 8 bases are shared with TRBD1. The V and J ends lost 4 bases and 6 bases, in that order; junction bases with no gene match: 1. This CDR3 contains 13 residues. In germline, CDR1 is SEHNR, CDR2 FQNEAQ (reference sequence). The CDR3 region is CASSWTGHEKLFF. The CDR3 coding sequence is TGTGCCAGCAGCTGGACAGGGCATGAAAAACTGTTTTTT.

The rearrangement links TRBV30 to TRBJ2-7; 8 bases are shared with TRBD1. There are 14 residues in the CDR3. Germline V CDR1 and CDR2: GTSNPN, SVGIG (reference sequence). The V and J ends lost 0 bases and 4 bases, in that order; junction bases with no gene match: 5. The CDR3 DNA sequence: TGTGCCTGGAGTGTACTCCGGGACAGGTACGAGCAGTACTTC. Amino acids: CAWSVLRDRYEQYF.

This clone was observed a handful of times. J is TRBJ1-3 and V is TRBV7-9; D gene ambiguous. This CDR3 is built from 15 residues. The germline V gene has CDR1 SEHNR and CDR2 FQNEAQ (reference sequence). V lost 6 bases to trimming and J lost 2 bases, with 14 bases between them. CDR3 sequence (DNA): TGTGCCAGCAGACCCGACGGGTTACCTGGAAACACCATATATTTT. Translated: CASRPDGLPGNTIYF.

The V and J genes are TRBV25-1 and TRBJ1-2, with D possibly being TRBD1 (6 bases). Trimming pared 1 base from V and 0 bases from J, leaving 9 bases between. From germline, CDR1 is MGHDK and CDR2 SYGVNS. The CDR3 has 15 residues. CDR3 loop: CASSESQGPNYGYTF. The CDR3 region has the DNA TGTGCCAGCAGTGAATCTCAGGGGCCTAACTATGGCTACACCTTC.

This chain links TRBV7-9 with TRBJ2-7; 8 nucleotides align to TRBD1. Per the germline V gene, CDR1 is SEHNR and CDR2 is FQNEAQ (reference sequence). The CDR3 extends over 15 amino acids. V was clipped by 6 bases and J by 5 bases; unmatched bases: 12. The CDR3 reads CASSSTRQGPDEQYF. The CDR3 DNA follows: TGTGCCAGCAGTTCGACTCGACAGGGGCCCGACGAGCAGTACTTC.

The chain carries TRBV5-1 and TRBJ2-2; a possible D gene is TRBD2 (5 bases). The CDR3 sequence is 12 residues long. Germline CDR1 is SGHRS and CDR2 is YFSETQ. Trimming took 2 bases from V and 7 from J, leaving 6 bases between them. The CDR3 DNA reads TGCGCCAGCAGCTTCGGGGACGGGGAGCTGTTTTTT. The encoded protein is CASSFGDGELFF. Full variable domain (rest looked up from reference TRBV5-1 and TRBJ2-2): KAGVTQTPRYLIKTRGQQVTLSCSPISGHRSVSWYQQTPGQGLQFLFEYFSETQRNKGNFPGRFSGRQFSNSRSEMNVSTLELGDSALYLCASSFGDGELFFGEGSRLTVL.

V is TRBV27 and J is TRBJ2-7, with 7 bases identical to TRBD1. There are 14 residues in the CDR3. Unmatched junction bases numbered 8, after V lost 6 bases and J lost 3 bases. The germline V gene has CDR1 MNHEY and CDR2 SMNVEV (reference sequence). The CDR3 region is CASSPQGYYYEQYF. CDR3 DNA: TGTGCCAGCAGCCCACAGGGGTACTACTACGAGCAGTACTTC.

This sequence joins TRBV7-9 and TRBJ2-1, with 9 bases that match TRBD2. From germline, CDR1 is SEHNR and CDR2 FQNEAQ (reference sequence). J gave up 8 bases and V 5 bases, and 16 bases lay outside the gene matches. The CDR3 length is 17 residues. CDR3 DNA sequence: TGTGCCAGCAGCCCCCCGGGGGCTAGCGGGGCCCTGGATGAGCAGTTCTTC. It encodes CASSPPGASGALDEQFF.

This chain joins TRBV7-2 and TRBJ1-1; D is uncertain. The CDR3 runs 13 residues. The germline gives CDR1 SGHTA, CDR2 FQGNSA. Trimming removed 2 bases at V and 2 bases at J, with 6 bases between. This CDR3 is CASSLPYNTEAFF. CDR3 DNA sequence: TGTGCCAGCAGCTTACCCTACAACACTGAAGCTTTCTTT. Filled out from reference TRBV7-2 and TRBJ1-1, the complete variable domain reads GAGVSQSPSNKVTEKGKDVELRCDPISGHTALYWYRQSLGQGLEFLIYFQGNSAPDKSGLPSDRFSAERTGGSVSTLTIQRTQQEDSAVYLCASSLPYNTEAFFGQGTRLTVV.

The CDR3 sequence is CASSHAARNYEQYF. DNA of the CDR3: TGTGCCAGCAGTCACGCAGCCAGGAACTACGAGCAGTACTTC. This chain links TRBV7-9 with TRBJ2-7, with no clear D. The V end was cut by 6 bases, the J end by 3 bases, with 15 bases between. CDR1 and CDR2 (germline): SEHNR, FQNEAQ (reference sequence). The CDR3 extends over 14 amino acids.

This clone was detected only a few times. V is TRBV5-1 and J is TRBJ1-1, with D possibly matching TRBD1 (5 bases). Germline assignment: CDR1 SGHRS and CDR2 YFSETQ. V was clipped by 6 bases and J by 3 bases, with 9 bases between them. There are 12 residues in the CDR3. The CDR3 sequence: CASKGGDTEAFF. CDR3 in DNA: TGCGCCAGCAAGGGAGGGGACACTGAAGCTTTCTTT. Using reference TRBV5-1 and TRBJ1-1 for the parts outside the CDR3, the full variable domain is KAGVTQTPRYLIKTRGQQVTLSCSPISGHRSVSWYQQTPGQGLQFLFEYFSETQRNKGNFPGRFSGRQFSNSRSEMNVSTLELGDSALYLCASKGGDTEAFFGQGTRLTVV.

This chain connects TRBV14 to TRBJ1-1; D possibly corresponds to TRBD1 (5 bases). The CDR3 loop spans 15 amino acids. Trimming took 4 bases from V and 5 from J, leaving 17 bases between them. Germline V gives CDR1 SGHDN, CDR2 FVKESK. The DNA for the CDR3 is TGTGCCAGCAGCCTCGGTCAGGGCCTAAGGACTGAAGCTTTCTTT. Its translation is CASSLGQGLRTEAFF.

This chain links TRBV10-1 with TRBJ2-5, with TRBD2 as a possible D gene (5 bases). This CDR3 has 16 amino acids. V lost 0 bases to trimming and J lost 5 bases, with 16 bases between them. From germline, CDR1 is WNHNN and CDR2 SYGVQD (reference sequence). The CDR3 loop is CASSESSYIPGETQYF. The CDR3 DNA is TGCGCCAGCAGTGAGTCGTCCTACATCCCGGGGGAGACCCAGTACTTC.

The V call is TRBV9, the J call TRBJ2-2, with TRBD1 matching over 8 bases. J lost 4 bases, V lost 0 bases, and 11 bases had no gene match. The CDR3 is 18 residues long. The germline CDR1 and CDR2 sequences are SGDLS and YYNGEE. CDR3 amino acids: CASSVGPPGGGSTGELFF. CDR3 coding DNA: TGTGCCAGCAGCGTAGGCCCCCCAGGGGGCGGAAGCACCGGGGAGCTGTTTTTT.

V is TRBV6-1 and J is TRBJ1-4, with 8 bases matching TRBD1. Germline V gene lookup returns CDR1 MNHNS and CDR2 SASEGT. Trimming cost V 3 bases and J 6 bases; bases outside gene matches: 6. The length of the CDR3 is 15 residues. The CDR3 loop reads CASSEMAGGHEKLFF. The CDR3 nucleotides are TGTGCCAGCAGTGAGATGGCAGGGGGCCATGAAAAACTGTTTTTT.

The chain recombines TRBV19 with TRBJ2-4, with 10 nucleotides matching TRBD1. V was clipped by 5 bases and J by 9 bases; unmatched bases: 16. CDR3 length: 17 residues. Germline-derived CDR1 and CDR2 are LNHDA and SQIVND (reference sequence). The CDR3 region is CASSLFRTGGIPSIQYF. As DNA, the CDR3 is TGTGCCAGTAGTCTGTTCCGGACAGGGGGAATTCCCAGCATTCAGTACTTC. Using reference TRBV19 and TRBJ2-4 for the parts outside the CDR3, the full variable domain is DGGITQSPKYLFRKEGQNVTLSCEQNLNHDAMYWYRQDPGQGLRLIYYSQIVNDFQKGDIAEGYSVSREKKESFPLTVTSAQKNPTAFYLCASSLFRTGGIPSIQYFGAGTRLSVL.

The chain employs TRBV10-3 and TRBJ1-1; no clear D. Trimming removed 3 bases at V and 0 bases at J, with 14 bases between. The CDR3 length is 16 residues. Germline-derived CDR1 and CDR2 are ENHRY and SYGVKD. This chain's CDR3 is CAISDSLGRLNTEAFF. CDR3 bases: TGTGCCATCAGTGATTCTCTAGGCAGACTGAACACTGAAGCTTTCTTT.

The chain couples TRBV7-8 to TRBJ2-3; unclear D gene. Germline V gene sequence: CDR1 SGHVS, CDR2 FQNEAQ. V lost 1 base, J lost 2 bases, and 19 bases lay in between. The CDR3 totals 18 residues. The CDR3: CASSLEAGSYFFTDTQYF. The CDR3 coding sequence is TGTGCCAGCAGCTTAGAGGCAGGATCTTACTTTTTCACAGATACGCAGTATTTT.

This clone showed up just once. The chain employs TRBV13 and TRBJ2-1; 13 bases map to TRBD2. This CDR3 is 16 amino acids long. Losses at the gene ends were 5 bases for V and 7 bases for J; bases not matched to a gene: 8. Germline V gene sequence: CDR1 PRHDT, CDR2 FYEKMQ (reference sequence). Written as DNA, the CDR3 is TGTGCCAGCAGCCCCACTAGCGGGGGGGCCGGGAATGAGCAGTTCTTC. It codes for CASSPTSGGAGNEQFF.